The clone carrying this T cell receptor beta chain has a handful of counts. This entry belongs to a study of graft-versus-host responses after intestinal transplantation. Background on the study: Transplant types were multivisceral, liver-intestinal, or isolated intestinal.

Responder cells labeled with CFSE (around 200,000) were co-plated with irradiated stimulator cells labeled with violet dye (around 200,000). Cell sorting after the reaction yielded proliferating CFSE-low CD3+CD4+ and CD3+CD8+ responders. The CDR3 totals 14 residues. Germline lookup yields CDR1 SGHTA and CDR2 FQGTGA. The junction had 9 bases not matched to a gene; V was cut back by 5 bases and J by 9 bases. Assay: immunoSEQ multiplex PCR; the TCRdb copy retains only in-frame clones and omits some. Among about 3,000 clones, under 35% were seen once, and the ten largest hold roughly 6%. Study-wide results and limits: Allografts from individuals with graft-donor T cell macrochimerism displayed high graft-versus-host to host-versus-graft clonal ratios.

The V gene is TRBV7-3, the J gene TRBJ2-1, with TRBD2 matching over 8 bases. This specimen consisted of alloreactive CD4+ T cells from a mixed lymphocyte reaction culture, obtained before transplantation. The subset is: CFSE-low proliferating T cells sorted from approximately 6-day pre-transplant mixed lymphocyte reaction (GvH or HvG direction). The TCR was taken from a human patient who was an organ donor for intestinal transplantation. The CDR3 protein is CASSPGGAGLEQFF. CDR3 in DNA: TGTGCCAGCAGCCCCGGGGGGGCCGGGCTTGAGCAGTTCTTC.